This TCR beta chain was profiled in a study of cytomegalovirus exposure and HLA in healthy donors. 60 Vbeta and 13 Jbeta primers were used in PCR. Sequenced by immunoSEQ multiplex PCR; TCRdb stores in-frame clones only, minus some. This sample's table reports about 110,000 clones. This CDR3 has 14 residues. Germline loops: CDR1 SGHTA, CDR2 FQGNSA. V was shortened by 3 bases and J by 3 bases, with 12 bases between the two germline ends. The receptor comes from a man aged 18 to 35 in good health and CMV-seronegative. The sample was PBMCs. This chain joins TRBV7-2 and TRBJ2-7, with D maybe TRBD1 (7 bases). The DNA of the CDR3 is TGTGCCAGCAGCTTCGGGGGACAGCTCTACGAGCAGTACTTC. This translates into CASSFGGQLYEQYF.